Shown below are 22 T cell receptor beta chains from a single sample sequenced in a study of blood T cell repertoires in COVID-19. The protocol was immunoSEQ multiplex PCR, while the TCRdb copy is restricted to in-frame clones and leaves out a portion. The table records roughly 150,000 clones, around nine tenths of them present only once. The sequenced material came from peripheral blood. The receptors derive from a woman older than 75 with COVID-19, enrolled during active disease.

This sequence joins TRBV19 and TRBJ2-1; 13 bases fit TRBD2. Germline CDR1 LNHDA, CDR2 SQIVND (reference sequence). The CDR3 is 16 residues long. V shed 1 base, J shed 10 bases, and the junction held 7 bases outside the gene matches. CDR3 sequence: CASSIGALAGGKEQFF. CDR3 sequence (DNA): TGTGCCAGTAGTATAGGGGCACTAGCGGGAGGGAAAGAGCAGTTCTTC.

The rearrangement links TRBV7-2 to TRBJ1-4; unclear D gene. The ends were cut back, 6 bases at V and 0 bases at J, with 11 bases in the middle. Per germline, CDR1 SGHTA and CDR2 FQGNSA. The CDR3 has 15 residues. Here the CDR3 reads CASSSAGSTNEKLFF. CDR3 sequence (DNA): TGTGCCAGCAGTTCCGCGGGGTCAACTAATGAAAAACTGTTTTTT.

The gene calls are TRBV25-1 and TRBJ2-7; D possibly corresponds to TRBD2 (5 bases). Trimming shortened V by 1 base and J by 3 bases, and 7 bases separated the two germline ends. Germline V gives CDR1 MGHDK, CDR2 SYGVNS. CDR3 size: 13 residues. This CDR3 is CASSESAVYEQYF. CDR3 bases: TGTGCCAGCAGTGAATCAGCGGTCTACGAGCAGTACTTC.

This chain uses TRBV7-2 with TRBJ1-2; 7 bases fit TRBD1. Germline trimming cut 5 bases from V and 3 bases from J; bases unmatched to any gene: 3. Germline V CDR1 and CDR2: SGHTA, FQGNSA. The CDR3 spans 13 residues. CDR3: CASSLGTDYGYTF. The CDR3 DNA follows: TGTGCCAGCAGCCTCGGGACAGACTATGGCTACACCTTC.

This clone has only a few counts. The CDR3 is CASSQEAGLHQPQHF. CDR3 in DNA: TGCGCCAGCAGCCAAGAGGCGGGGTTGCATCAGCCCCAGCATTTT. The J gene is TRBJ1-5, the V gene TRBV4-3, with no clear D. This CDR3 has 15 residues. Per germline, CDR1 LGHNA and CDR2 YSLEER. V lost 0 bases, J lost 5 bases, and 11 bases lay in between.

The chain carries TRBV4-2 and TRBJ2-1, with a tentative D call TRBD2 (6 bases). CDR3 length: 17 amino acids. The V end lost 0 bases, the J end lost 1 base, and 13 bases lay between the germline ends. Per germline, CDR1 LGHNA and CDR2 YNFKEQ. The CDR3 sequence is CASSQDRGGTSYNEQFF. CDR3 coding DNA: TGTGCCAGCAGCCAAGATCGGGGCGGGACTTCCTACAATGAGCAGTTCTTC.

The rearrangement joins TRBV11-1 to TRBJ2-2; 7 bases fit TRBD1. J lost 4 bases, V lost 5 bases, and 7 bases had no gene match. From germline, CDR1 is SGHAT and CDR2 FQDESV (reference sequence). The CDR3 runs to 15 residues. The CDR3 DNA sequence: TGTGCCAGCAGCCGAGACAGGGTCGGCACCGGGGAGCTGTTTTTT. Its translation: CASSRDRVGTGELFF.

The V and J genes are TRBV28 and TRBJ2-2, with TRBD2 matching over 9 bases. This CDR3 is built from 15 residues. Germline V gene sequence: CDR1 MDHEN, CDR2 SYDVKM. V lost 8 bases to trimming and J lost 0 bases; unmatched junction nucleotides: 4. The CDR3 sequence is CASCGGEANTGELFF. Written as DNA, the CDR3 is TGTGCCAGCTGCGGGGGGGAGGCGAACACCGGGGAGCTGTTTTTT.

The chain has TRBV19 and TRBJ1-2, with 8 bases identical to TRBD1. J gave up 8 bases and V 4 bases, and 12 bases lay outside the gene matches. CDR1 is LNHDA, CDR2 SQIVND, per germline (reference sequence). CDR3 length equals 15 residues. The CDR3, as DNA: TGTGCCAGTAGTACAGTCAGGGGGCCCTCGGAGGGCTACACCTTC. This codes for CASSTVRGPSEGYTF.

This clone was seen only once. The chain employs TRBV19 and TRBJ2-7, with a possible D match to TRBD2 (6 bases). CDR1 LNHDA and CDR2 SQIVND come from the germline V gene (reference sequence). This CDR3 is 14 amino acids long. The V and J ends lost 3 bases and 1 base respectively, with 10 bases between them. The CDR3 nucleotides are TGTGCCAGTAGTATCGGCGGGGATTCCTACGAGCAGTACTTC. Translation gives CASSIGGDSYEQYF. The full variable domain, rest sourced from reference TRBV19 and TRBJ2-7, is DGGITQSPKYLFRKEGQNVTLSCEQNLNHDAMYWYRQDPGQGLRLIYYSQIVNDFQKGDIAEGYSVSREKKESFPLTVTSAQKNPTAFYLCASSIGGDSYEQYFGPGTRLTVT.

The CDR3 nucleotides read TGTGCCAGCAGCTCCCCACAGAGAGATACGCAGTATTTT. Translation gives CASSSPQRDTQYF. The chain recombines TRBV5-4 with TRBJ2-3; D remains unclear. CDR3 size: 13 residues. Trimming shortened V by 3 bases and J by 5 bases, and 10 bases separated the two germline ends. Germline V lookup: CDR1 SGHNT, CDR2 YYREEE (reference sequence).

J is TRBJ2-7 and V is TRBV1; the table's D call TRBD2 went unverified against the DNA. TRBV1 is described as a pseudogene. The CDR3 contains 17 residues. CDR3 region: CTSRETSGLADFYEQYF. For the CDR3, the DNA is TGCACCAGCAGGGAAACATCGGGACTAGCGGATTTCTACGAGCAGTACTTC.

This sequence joins TRBV7-2 and TRBJ1-2, with D hard to call. Between the trimmed V and J ends, which lost 2 bases and 4 bases, there was a span of 14 bases. CDR3 length: 15 residues. The germline CDR1 and CDR2 sequences are SGHTA and FQGNSA. CDR3 DNA sequence: TGTGCCAGCAGCTTAAGTACTGCGCCACTCTATGGCTACACCTTC. Translated, it gives CASSLSTAPLYGYTF.

J is TRBJ1-2 and V is TRBV28; TRBD1 matches 8 bases. This CDR3 contains 16 residues. The V segment lost 4 bases and the J segment 2 bases; nucleotides outside the gene matches: 9. The V gene's germline CDR1 is MDHEN and CDR2 SYDVKM. This CDR3 is CASSSPRGRDNYGYTF. CDR3 sequence (DNA): TGTGCCAGCAGTTCCCCCAGGGGGCGGGACAACTATGGCTACACCTTC.

This chain links TRBV4-3 with TRBJ1-2, with D hard to call. The CDR3 has 15 residues. Germline values: CDR1 LGHNA, CDR2 YSLEER. The V and J ends lost 0 bases and 0 bases respectively, with 8 bases between them. In DNA form, the CDR3 reads TGCGCCAGCAGCCAAGATTGGCGGACTAACTATGGCTACACCTTC. Translated: CASSQDWRTNYGYTF.

The J gene is TRBJ2-7, the V gene TRBV3-1 (or the pseudogene TRBV3-2); D ambiguous. Deletions cut 0 bases from V and 3 bases from J, with 15 bases between. This CDR3 comprises 16 residues. CDR1 and CDR2 (germline): LGHDT, YNNKEL (reference sequence). In DNA form, the CDR3 reads TGTGCCAGCAGCCAAGATTTGGCCACCGTGATCTACGAGCAGTACTTC. Protein product: CASSQDLATVIYEQYF.

The chain carries TRBV12-3 or TRBV12-4 and TRBJ1-2; D is ambiguous. The CDR3 is made up of 13 amino acids. Trimming removed 5 bases at V and 5 bases at J, with 12 bases between. DNA of the CDR3: TGTGCCAGCAGTCTTCTATCTACGTATGGCTACACCTTC. Protein: CASSLLSTYGYTF.

This clone was seen just once. The chain combines TRBV7-6 with TRBJ1-4; TRBD1 aligns across 12 bases. From germline, CDR1 is SGHVS and CDR2 FNYEAQ. V was pared by 4 bases and J by 12 bases, with 18 bases of the junction left unmatched. The CDR3 spans 18 residues. Here the CDR3 DNA reads TGTGCCAGCAGCTCCACTAATACCGGGACAGGGGGCGCCGGGCAACTGTTTTTT. Its protein product is CASSSTNTGTGGAGQLFF.

The chain carries TRBV19 and TRBJ2-3; TRBD2 matches 14 bases. Germline V CDR1 and CDR2: LNHDA, SQIVND (reference sequence). CDR3 length: 16 amino acids. V dropped 3 bases and J dropped 9; count of bases not matched to a gene: 8. The CDR3 region is CASSMGGTSGSTTQYF. As DNA, the CDR3 is TGTGCCAGTAGTATGGGGGGGACTAGCGGGAGCACGACGCAGTATTTT.

This rearrangement joins TRBV6-1 to TRBJ1-5, with D maybe TRBD1 (6 bases). Germline V CDR1 and CDR2: MNHNS, SASEGT. With 7 bases removed from V and 7 bases from J, the gap between germline ends came to 14 bases. The CDR3 runs to 13 residues. The DNA for the CDR3 is TGTGCCAGCAATGGTAGGGGGACGCAGCCCCAGCATTTT. It is translated as CASNGRGTQPQHF.

The rearrangement links TRBV7-8 to TRBJ2-7; tentatively, D is TRBD1 (6 bases). Germline V gene sequence: CDR1 SGHVS, CDR2 FQNEAQ. This CDR3 is 14 amino acids long. V lost 5 bases and J lost 3, with 14 bases in between. CDR3 nucleotide sequence: TGTGCCAGCAGCCTTACAGGGCTTTACTACGAGCAGTACTTC. Its translation: CASSLTGLYYEQYF.

This sequence joins TRBV10-3 and TRBJ1-1, with 10 bases matching TRBD1. J was trimmed by 3 bases and V by 7 bases; bases with no gene match: 2. The CDR3 spans 13 residues. Germline V gives CDR1 ENHRY, CDR2 SYGVKD. In DNA form, the CDR3 reads TGTGCCATCACGGGACAGGGGTACACTGAAGCTTTCTTT. Residues: CAITGQGYTEAFF.